This TCR beta chain was recovered during a study of T cells in localized non-small cell lung cancer. Study-level results: Compared with tumor, uninvolved adjacent lung displayed greater T cell clonality, ranking highest overall. With higher T cell density in blood came longer overall survival.

The table came from immunoSEQ multiplex PCR; TCRdb's copy has only in-frame clones and leaves some out. The table shows around 92,000 clones, with roughly 90% occurring only once. Trimming removed 1 base from V and 7 bases from J, with 6 bases in between. There are 12 residues in the CDR3. Germline CDR1 is SGHTS and CDR2 is YDEGEE. In the case of this clone: Antigen: not known.

V gene TRBV5-8 combines with J gene TRBJ2-1; D gene ambiguous. Sequences were derived from PBMCs, sampled before any cancer treatment. The TCR was taken from a woman aged 35 to 75 with stage II squamous cell lung carcinoma. Written as DNA, the CDR3 is TGTGCCAGCAGCTTGAGTGGAAATGAGCAGTTCTTC. This sequence encodes CASSLSGNEQFF. The whole variable domain, remainder taken from reference TRBV5-8 and TRBJ2-1, is EAGVTQSPTHLIKTRGQQATLRCSPISGHTSVYWYQQALGLGLQFLLWYDEGEERNRGNFPPRFSGRQFPNYSSELNVNALELEDSALYLCASSLSGNEQFFGPGTRLTVL.